Included here is one T cell receptor (beta chain) sequence, with context. Its matching antigen is unknown. This specimen comes from a study of cytomegalovirus exposure and HLA in healthy donors. TCRdb's table, derived via immunoSEQ multiplex PCR, lists solely in-frame clones and lacks some. The sample has roughly 150,000 clones, 70% to 90% seen once. The donors were part of the validation cohort of more than 90 subjects. That cohort was separate from the first cohort, which comprised several hundred subjects. Study-level points and caveats: The study listed roughly 160 cytomegalovirus-associated TCR beta chains. The study found most TCR sequences rare, yet found some public TCRs in many donors.

The ends were cut back, 4 bases at V and 1 base at J, with 11 bases in the middle. This CDR3 spans 15 amino acids. Germline loops: CDR1 SNHLY, CDR2 FYNNEI. The chain combines TRBV2 with TRBJ1-3, with D unresolved. The sequencing input was PBMCs. The sequence came from a man aged 18 to 30 in good health and CMV-seronegative. The CDR3 loop is CASSAQVWSGNTIYF. CDR3 nucleotide sequence: TGTGCCAGCAGTGCCCAGGTGTGGTCTGGAAACACCATATATTTT.